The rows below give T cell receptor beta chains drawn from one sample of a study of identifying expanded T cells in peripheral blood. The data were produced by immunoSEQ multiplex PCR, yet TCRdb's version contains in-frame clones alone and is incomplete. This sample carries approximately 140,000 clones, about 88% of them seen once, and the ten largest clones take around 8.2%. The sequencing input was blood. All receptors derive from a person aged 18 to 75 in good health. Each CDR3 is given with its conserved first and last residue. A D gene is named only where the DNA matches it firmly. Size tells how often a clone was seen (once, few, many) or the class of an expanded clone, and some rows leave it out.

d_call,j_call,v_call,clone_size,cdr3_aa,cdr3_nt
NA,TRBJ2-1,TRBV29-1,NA,CSVSSSAHPAEQFF,TGCAGCGTCTCGTCCAGCGCCCACCCTGCTGAGCAGTTCTTC
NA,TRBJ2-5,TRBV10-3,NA,CAISEAGWETQYF,TGTGCCATCAGTGAAGCGGGCTGGGAGACCCAGTACTTC
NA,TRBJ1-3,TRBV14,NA,CASSQRLSGNTIYF,TGTGCCAGCAGCCAACGCCTCTCTGGAAACACCATATATTTT
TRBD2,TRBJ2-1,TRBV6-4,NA,CASSGGKGLVGSNEQFF,TGTGCCAGCAGTGGAGGAAAAGGACTAGTCGGGAGCAATGAGCAGTTCTTC
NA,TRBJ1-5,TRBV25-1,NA,CASSEGQTNQPQHF,TGTGCCAGCAGTGAAGGACAGACTAATCAGCCCCAGCATTTT
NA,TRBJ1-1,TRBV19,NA,CASSVGHSNTEAFF,TGTGCCAGTAGTGTGGGACATTCGAACACTGAAGCTTTCTTT
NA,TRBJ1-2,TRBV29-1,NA,CSVDGGAGYTF,TGCAGCGTTGACGGGGGCGCTGGCTACACCTTC
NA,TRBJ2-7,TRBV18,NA,CASSPPNRASYEQYF,TGTGCCAGCTCACCCCCCAACAGGGCCTCCTACGAGCAGTACTTC
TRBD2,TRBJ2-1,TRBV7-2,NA,CASSPTSGGHNEQFF,TGTGCCAGCAGCCCTACTAGCGGGGGACACAATGAGCAGTTCTTC
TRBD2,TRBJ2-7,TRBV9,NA,CASSVAWGGSYEQYF,TGTGCCAGCAGCGTAGCTTGGGGGGGCTCCTACGAGCAGTACTTC
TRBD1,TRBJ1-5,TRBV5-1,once,CASSPGQGGQPQHF,TGCGCCAGCAGCCCCGGACAGGGGGGGCAGCCCCAGCATTTT
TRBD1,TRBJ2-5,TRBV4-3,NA,CASSQEIGTGSISGETQYF,TGCGCCAGCAGCCAAGAGATCGGGACAGGGTCCATATCAGGAGAGACCCAGTACTTC
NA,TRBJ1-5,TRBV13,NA,CASSKGANNQPQHF,TGTGCCAGCAGCAAGGGTGCGAACAATCAGCCCCAGCATTTT
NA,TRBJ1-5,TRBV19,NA,CASSIRPAGEQPQHF,TGTGCCAGTAGTATTCGCCCGGCGGGGGAGCAGCCCCAGCATTTT
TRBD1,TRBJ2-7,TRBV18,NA,CASSPSGQPKREQYF,TGTGCCAGCTCACCGTCGGGACAGCCCAAGAGGGAGCAGTACTTC
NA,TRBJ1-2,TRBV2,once,CASRDRTANYGYTF,TGTGCCAGCAGAGATCGGACAGCTAACTATGGCTACACCTTC
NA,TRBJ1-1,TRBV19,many,CASISGANTEAFF,TGTGCCAGTATTTCAGGGGCGAACACTGAAGCTTTCTTT
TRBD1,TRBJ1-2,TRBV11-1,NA,CASSYNRGDRGYTF,TGTGCCAGCAGCTACAACAGGGGCGACCGTGGCTACACCTTC
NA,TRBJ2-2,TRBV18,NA,CASSPGTTGELFF,TGTGCCAGCTCACCAGGGACCACCGGGGAGCTGTTTTTT
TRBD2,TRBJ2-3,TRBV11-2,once,CASSRRLAGDTQYF,TGTGCCAGCAGCCGTAGACTAGCGGGTGATACGCAGTATTTT
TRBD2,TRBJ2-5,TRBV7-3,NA,CASSPHHGTSGETQYF,TGTGCCAGCAGCCCGCATCATGGGACTAGCGGGGAGACCCAGTACTTC
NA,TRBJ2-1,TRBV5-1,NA,CASSLDAGPRLYEQFF,TGCGCCAGCAGCTTGGATGCGGGACCACGTCTCTATGAGCAGTTCTTC
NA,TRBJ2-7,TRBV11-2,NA,CASSLEVRAFSKQYF,TGTGCCAGCAGCTTAGAGGTCAGGGCTTTTTCCAAGCAGTACTTC
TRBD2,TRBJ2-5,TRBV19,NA,CASIATSPRHAKERETQYF,TGTGCCAGTATTGCGACTAGCCCAAGACATGCCAAGGAGCGGGAGACCCAGTACTTC
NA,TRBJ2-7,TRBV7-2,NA,CASSLGQGPAREQYF,TGTGCCAGCAGCTTAGGGCAGGGGCCGGCTCGTGAGCAGTACTTC
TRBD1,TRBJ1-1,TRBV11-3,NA,CASSQDRGPFF,TGTGCCAGCAGCCAAGACAGGGGCCCTTTCTTT
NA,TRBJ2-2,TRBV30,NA,CAWSVRGRTWFF,TGTGCCTGGAGTGTACGTGGCAGGACTTGGTTTTTT
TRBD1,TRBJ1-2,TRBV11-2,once,CASSSGQTYGYTF,TGTGCCAGCAGCTCGGGACAGACCTATGGCTACACCTTC
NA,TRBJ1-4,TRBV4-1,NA,CASSQLGQATNEKLFF,TGCGCCAGCAGCCAATTAGGTCAGGCAACTAATGAAAAACTGTTTTTT
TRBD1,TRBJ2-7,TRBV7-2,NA,CASNSDRESYEQYF,TGTGCCAGCAACTCGGACAGGGAGTCGTACGAGCAGTACTTC
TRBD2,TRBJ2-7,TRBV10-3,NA,CAISPGLAGSYEQYF,TGTGCCATCAGTCCGGGACTAGCGGGCTCCTACGAGCAGTACTTC
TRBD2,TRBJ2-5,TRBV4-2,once,CASSTRSSGTYQETQYF,TGTGCCAGCAGCACCAGGAGTAGCGGGACGTACCAAGAGACCCAGTACTTC
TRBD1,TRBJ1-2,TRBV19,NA,CASSAVDRWNGYTF,TGTGCCAGTAGTGCCGTGGACAGGTGGAATGGCTACACCTTC
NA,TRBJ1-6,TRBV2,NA,CASSVGGALNSPLHF,TGTGCCAGCAGCGTTGGGGGGGCCCTTAATTCACCCCTCCACTTT
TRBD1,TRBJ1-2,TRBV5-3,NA,CARSHGQDVIYGYTF,TGTGCCAGAAGCCACGGACAGGATGTCATCTATGGCTACACCTTC
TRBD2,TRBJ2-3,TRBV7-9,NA,CASSLEGSGGTDTQYF,TGTGCCAGCAGCTTAGAGGGTAGCGGGGGTACAGATACGCAGTATTTT
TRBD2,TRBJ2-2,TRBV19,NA,CASSIERGGAGELFF,TGTGCCAGTAGTATAGAGCGGGGGGGCGCCGGGGAGCTGTTTTTT
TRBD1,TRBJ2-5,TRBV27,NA,CASSPGQIQETQYF,TGTGCCAGCAGTCCGGGACAGATCCAAGAGACCCAGTACTTC
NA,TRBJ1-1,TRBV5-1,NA,CASSLGQLSEAFF,TGCGCCAGCAGCTTGGGACAGCTTTCTGAAGCTTTCTTT
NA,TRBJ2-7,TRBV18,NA,CASSPVTGLSYEQYF,TGTGCCAGCTCACCAGTTACCGGGTTATCCTACGAGCAGTACTTC
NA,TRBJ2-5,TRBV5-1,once,CASSRIREETQYF,TGCGCCAGCAGCAGGATCAGGGAAGAGACCCAGTACTTC